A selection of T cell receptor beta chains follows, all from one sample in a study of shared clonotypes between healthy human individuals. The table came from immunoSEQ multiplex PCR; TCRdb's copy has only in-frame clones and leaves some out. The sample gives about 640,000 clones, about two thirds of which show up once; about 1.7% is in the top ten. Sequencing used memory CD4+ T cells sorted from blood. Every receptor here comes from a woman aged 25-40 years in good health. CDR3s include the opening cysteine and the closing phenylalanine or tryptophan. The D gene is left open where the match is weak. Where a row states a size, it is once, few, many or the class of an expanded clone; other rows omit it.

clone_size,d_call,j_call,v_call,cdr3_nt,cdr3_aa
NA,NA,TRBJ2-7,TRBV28,TGTGCCAGCCTTGACAGTACCTACGAGCAGTACTTC,CASLDSTYEQYF
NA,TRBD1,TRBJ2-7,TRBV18,TGTGCCAGCTCACCGCGGACAGGGTCTGGTGACGAGCAGTACTTC,CASSPRTGSGDEQYF
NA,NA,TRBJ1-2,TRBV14,TGTGCCAGCGGGCGGGGGAACTATGGCTACACCTTC,CASGRGNYGYTF
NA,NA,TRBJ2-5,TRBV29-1,TGCAGCGTTGAAGGAGGGCTTGCCCAAGAGACCCAGTACTTC,CSVEGGLAQETQYF
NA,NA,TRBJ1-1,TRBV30,TGTGCCTGGAGTGAACAGGGTTATGAAGCTTTCTTT,CAWSEQGYEAFF
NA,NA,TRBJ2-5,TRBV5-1,TGCGCCAGCAGCTTTCCACCGGGACACAGCCAAGAGACCCAGTACTTC,CASSFPPGHSQETQYF
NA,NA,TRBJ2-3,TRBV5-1,TGCGCCAGCAGCTGGACTAGCACAGATACGCAGTATTTT,CASSWTSTDTQYF
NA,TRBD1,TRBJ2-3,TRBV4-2,TGTGCCAGCAGCCATGGACAGGGCCGCACAGATACGCAGTATTTT,CASSHGQGRTDTQYF
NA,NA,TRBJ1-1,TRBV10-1,TGCGCCAGCACGAGGACAGACGGTGGAGGTGGAGCTGAAGCTTTCTTT,CASTRTDGGGGAEAFF
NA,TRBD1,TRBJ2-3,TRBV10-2,TGCGCCAGCAGGACAGGGGCAACAGATACGCAGTATTTT,CASRTGATDTQYF
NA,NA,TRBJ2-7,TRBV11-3,TGTGCCAGCAGCAACCAGGGGTCGTACGAGCAGTACTTC,CASSNQGSYEQYF
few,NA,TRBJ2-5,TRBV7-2,TGTGCCAGCAGCTTAGTTCCCGGTTCGTCGTTGGGGGAGACCCAGTACTTC,CASSLVPGSSLGETQYF
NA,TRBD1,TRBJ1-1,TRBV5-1,TGCGCCAGCCTCTCGGGACAGGGAGGCACTGAAGCTTTCTTT,CASLSGQGGTEAFF
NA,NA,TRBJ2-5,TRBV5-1,TGCGCCAGCAGCTCTCCATACCAGGGGAGCCAAGAGACCCAGTACTTC,CASSSPYQGSQETQYF
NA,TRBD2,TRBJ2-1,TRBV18,TGTGCCAGCTCGCCGACTAGCGGGAGGAACCACAATGAGCAGTTCTTC,CASSPTSGRNHNEQFF
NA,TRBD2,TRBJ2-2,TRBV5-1,TGCGCCAGCAGCTCGGGACTAGCGGGACCCCGTGACGGGGGGGAGCTGTTTTTT,CASSSGLAGPRDGGELFF
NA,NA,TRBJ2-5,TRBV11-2,TGTGCCAGCAGCTTAAATCAAGAGACCCAGTACTTC,CASSLNQETQYF
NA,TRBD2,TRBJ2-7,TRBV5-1,TGCGCCAGCAGCTTGGCTGCTAGCGGGAGGAGGAGCGAGCAGTACTTC,CASSLAASGRRSEQYF
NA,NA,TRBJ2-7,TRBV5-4,TGTGCCAGCAGCTTGGAACAGACCTACGAGCAGTACTTC,CASSLEQTYEQYF
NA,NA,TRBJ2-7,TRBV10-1,TGCGCCAATCGAGTTCCGGGACCGACCATTTACGAGCAGTACTTC,CANRVPGPTIYEQYF
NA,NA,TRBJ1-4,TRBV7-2,TGTGCCAGCAGCCAGAGGTTGGCAGGCCCTAATGAAAAACTGTTTTTT,CASSQRLAGPNEKLFF
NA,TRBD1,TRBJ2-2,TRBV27,TGTGCCAGCAGTCCCCGACAGGGACCCGGGGAGCTGTTTTTT,CASSPRQGPGELFF
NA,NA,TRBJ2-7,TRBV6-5,TGTGCCAGCAGCCCCGATGGGGGACTTCTCTACGAGCAGTACTTC,CASSPDGGLLYEQYF
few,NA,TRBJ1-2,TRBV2,TGTGCCAGTCGCACTAACTATGGCTACACCTTC,CASRTNYGYTF
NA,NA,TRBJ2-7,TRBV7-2,TGTGCCAGCAGCGCGGGGTGGGGGACCCCTTTTGAGCAGTACTTC,CASSAGWGTPFEQYF
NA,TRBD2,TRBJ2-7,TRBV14,TGTGCCAGCAGCCACGTAGCGGGAACGGGTGAGCAGTACTTC,CASSHVAGTGEQYF
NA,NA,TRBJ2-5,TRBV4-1,TGCGCCAGCAGCCGCCCAGAAGAGACCCAGTACTTC,CASSRPEETQYF
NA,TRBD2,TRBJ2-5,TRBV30,TGTGCCTGGAGTGGTCGGGGCGGGGGGACCCAGTACTTC,CAWSGRGGGTQYF
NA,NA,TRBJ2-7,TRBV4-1,TGCGCCAGCAGCCAAGATGGAGGCGGCTCCTACGAGCAGTACTTC,CASSQDGGGSYEQYF
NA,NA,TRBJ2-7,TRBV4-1,TGCGCCAGCAGCCAAGATCCCCTTATGACTAGTCTTCCCTACGAGCAGTACTTC,CASSQDPLMTSLPYEQYF
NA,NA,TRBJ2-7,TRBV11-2,TGTGCCAGCAGCTTACATTTCAGGGACGAGCAGTACTTC,CASSLHFRDEQYF
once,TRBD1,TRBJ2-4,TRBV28,TGTGCCAGCACCGGGGACAGTCTAGCCAAAAACATTCAGTACTTC,CASTGDSLAKNIQYF
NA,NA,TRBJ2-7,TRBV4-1,TGCGCCAGCAGCCAAGTCTCTGGACAGTCCTCCTACGAGCAGTACTTC,CASSQVSGQSSYEQYF
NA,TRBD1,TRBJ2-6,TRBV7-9,TGTGCCAGCAGCCAGGACAGGGACAGTTACTCTGGGGCCAACGTCCTGACTTTC,CASSQDRDSYSGANVLTF
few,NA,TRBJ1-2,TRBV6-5,TGTGCCAGCAGTCGATCCGTGAACTATGGCTACACCTTC,CASSRSVNYGYTF
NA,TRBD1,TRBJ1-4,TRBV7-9,TGTGCCAGCAGCTTAGCGTGGGGACAGGGGCTGGCTAATGAAAAACTGTTTTTT,CASSLAWGQGLANEKLFF
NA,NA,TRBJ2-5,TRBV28,TGTGCCAGCAGTTCTACAGGGGAGGGAAAGACCCAGTACTTC,CASSSTGEGKTQYF
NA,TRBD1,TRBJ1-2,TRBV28,TGTGCCAGCAGTTATCCGGGACAGGGGAACTATGGCTACACCTTC,CASSYPGQGNYGYTF
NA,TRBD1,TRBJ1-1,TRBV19,TGTGCCAGTAGTATCAGGGGGCAGAGCACTGAAGCTTTCTTT,CASSIRGQSTEAFF
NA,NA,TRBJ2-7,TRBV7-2,TGTGCCAGCAGCTTAGGTTGGGCACTCTCCTACGAGCAGTACTTC,CASSLGWALSYEQYF
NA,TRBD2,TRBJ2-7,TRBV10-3,TGTGCCATCAGTTCAACTAGCGGGAGCGAGCAGTACTTC,CAISSTSGSEQYF
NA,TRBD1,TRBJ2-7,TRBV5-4,TGTGCCAGCAGCTTGGTCGACAGGGACAGTCAGTACTTC,CASSLVDRDSQYF
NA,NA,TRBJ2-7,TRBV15,TGTGCCACCAGCAGTACGCAGGCCTACGAGCAGTACTTC,CATSSTQAYEQYF
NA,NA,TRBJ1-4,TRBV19,TGTGCCAGTAGTATCGGCGGATCGGCGGATGAAAAACTGTTTTTT,CASSIGGSADEKLFF
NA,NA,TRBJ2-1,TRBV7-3,TGTGCCAGCAGCTCCCCAGCCCTTAATGAGCAGTTCTTC,CASSSPALNEQFF
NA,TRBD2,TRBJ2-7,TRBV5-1,TGCGCCAGCAGGCGGAGTAGCGGGAGCTCCTACGAGCAGTACTTC,CASRRSSGSSYEQYF
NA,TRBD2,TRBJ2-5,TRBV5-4,TGTGCCAGCAGCTTGGGGGCGACTAGCCAGAGTAGGGAGACCCAGTACTTC,CASSLGATSQSRETQYF
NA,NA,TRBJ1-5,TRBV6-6,TGTGCCAGCAGTTACTCGCGGCAGGGAATGAATCAGCCCCAGCATTTT,CASSYSRQGMNQPQHF
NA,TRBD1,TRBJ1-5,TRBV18,TGTGCCAGCTCCCCGGGACAGGGGAATCAGCCCCAGCATTTT,CASSPGQGNQPQHF
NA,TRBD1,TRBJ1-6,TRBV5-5,TGTGCCAGCAGCCTCCAGACAGGGCGCGGAAGGATTTCACCCCTCCACTTT,CASSLQTGRGRISPLHF